Below are 30 T cell receptor beta chains sequenced from a single sample in a study of blood T cell repertoires in COVID-19 (dated by TCRdb to about 2020). Libraries were prepared through the immunoSEQ multiplex PCR assay. In its TCRdb copy, this immuneACCESS table keeps in-frame sequences only and misses some clones. Where compared with another copy, unresolved V genes explain less than half of these, and the others have no known cause. The sample yields some 160,000 clones; 75% to 90% were counted once. The biggest ten clones account for under 3.5% of the sample. Sample: peripheral blood. The source is a woman aged 55-69 years with active COVID-19.

V is TRBV9 and J is TRBJ2-3; D is ambiguous. Germline V gene sequence: CDR1 SGDLS, CDR2 YYNGEE. The CDR3 runs to 12 residues. The V end was cut by 4 bases, the J end by 3 bases, with 6 bases between. In DNA form, the CDR3 reads TGTGCCAGCAGCTCGACTACAGATACGCAGTATTTT. Translated, it gives CASSSTTDTQYF.

The chain carries TRBV18 and TRBJ1-6; tentative D call: TRBD1 (6 bases). The CDR3 loop spans 14 amino acids. Germline assignment: CDR1 KGHSH and CDR2 LQKENI. V lost 8 bases and J lost 7, with 15 bases in between. In DNA, the CDR3 is TGTGCCAGCCAGTGGGACATCAGGAATTCACCCCTCCACTTT. Its translation: CASQWDIRNSPLHF. The complete variable domain, with remaining parts taken from reference TRBV18 and TRBJ1-6, reads NAGVMQNPRHLVRRRGQEARLRCSPMKGHSHVYWYRQLPEEGLKFMVYLQKENIIDESGMPKERFSAEFPKEGPSILRIQQVVRGDSAAYFCASQWDIRNSPLHFGNGTRLTVT.

The genes are TRBV7-3 and TRBJ2-1; 10 nucleotides agree with TRBD2. The CDR3 runs 15 residues. Trimming at V came to 5 bases and at J to 8 bases, leaving 9 bases not matched to a gene. CDR1 and CDR2 from the germline V gene are SGHTA and FQGTGA. The CDR3 sequence is CASSVAGGQGDEQFF. CDR3 nucleotide sequence: TGTGCCAGCAGCGTAGCGGGAGGACAAGGCGATGAGCAGTTCTTC. The full variable domain, in which reference TRBV7-3 and TRBJ2-1 provide the parts outside the CDR3, is GAGVSQTPSNKVTEKGKYVELRCDPISGHTALYWYRQSLGQGPEFLIYFQGTGAADDSGLPNDRFFAVRPEGSVSTLKIQRTERGDSAVYLCASSVAGGQGDEQFFGPGTRLTVL.

V is TRBV27 and J is TRBJ2-3, with 10 bases lining up with TRBD1. Losses at the gene ends were 4 bases for V and 0 bases for J; bases not matched to a gene: 13. This CDR3 is built from 19 residues. CDR1 MNHEY and CDR2 SMNVEV come from the germline V gene (reference sequence). The CDR3 spells CASSWHRDRGSSSTDTQYF. The CDR3 DNA follows: TGTGCCAGCAGTTGGCACCGGGACAGGGGATCTTCTAGCACAGATACGCAGTATTTT.

The V gene is TRBV14, the J gene TRBJ2-3; no clear D gene. This CDR3 comprises 15 residues. V gave up 1 base and J gave up 4 bases, with 12 bases separating them. In germline, CDR1 is SGHDN, CDR2 FVKESK. This CDR3 is CASSQVSSPPDTQYF. Here the CDR3 DNA reads TGTGCCAGCAGCCAAGTATCGAGTCCCCCAGATACGCAGTATTTT.

The V and J genes are TRBV28 and TRBJ2-3; the match to TRBD1 covers 7 bases. Germline V lookup: CDR1 MDHEN, CDR2 SYDVKM. This CDR3 is 16 amino acids long. V dropped 5 bases and J dropped 3; count of bases not matched to a gene: 11. CDR3 sequence: CASSTNRGLRTDTQYF. The CDR3 DNA is TGTGCCAGCAGTACCAACAGGGGTTTGAGGACAGATACGCAGTATTTT.

The gene calls are TRBV5-6 and TRBJ1-2, with D tentatively TRBD1 (5 bases). The CDR3 totals 14 residues. Trimming removed 0 bases from V and 2 bases from J, with 8 bases in between. Germline lookup yields CDR1 SGHDT and CDR2 YYEEEE. As DNA, the CDR3 is TGTGCCAGCAGCTTGGGACGACAGAACTATGGCTACACCTTC. Amino acids: CASSLGRQNYGYTF.

A single count supports this clone. The V gene is TRBV5-1, the J gene TRBJ2-3, with 10 bases identical to TRBD2. The germline V gene has CDR1 SGHRS and CDR2 YFSETQ. CDR3 length: 17 amino acids. V shed 0 bases and J 0 bases; nucleotides not matched to a gene: 4. CDR3 in amino acids: CASSLARTSGSTDTQYF. CDR3 coding DNA: TGCGCCAGCAGCTTGGCTAGGACTAGCGGTAGCACAGATACGCAGTATTTT.

This clone appeared once. The V and J genes are TRBV5-1 and TRBJ1-6, with TRBD1 matching over 8 bases. This CDR3 contains 15 residues. CDR1 is SGHRS, CDR2 YFSETQ, per germline. J lost 10 bases, V lost 0 bases, and 6 bases had no gene match. The CDR3 nucleotides are TGCGCCAGCAGCTTGGCCGGGACAGGTGGGTCACCCCTCCACTTT. Translating it yields CASSLAGTGGSPLHF.

J is TRBJ2-5 and V is TRBV28; 8 bases match TRBD1. The V gene's germline CDR1 is MDHEN and CDR2 SYDVKM. J lost 4 bases, V lost 4 bases, and 8 bases had no gene match. The CDR3 totals 15 residues. CDR3 amino acids: CASSYGTGGRETQYF. The CDR3 DNA reads as TGTGCCAGCAGTTATGGGACAGGAGGGAGAGAGACCCAGTACTTC.

The CDR3 region is CAWSVFNPSAFF. DNA of the CDR3: TGTGCCTGGAGTGTATTCAATCCGAGCGCTTTCTTT. The chain joins TRBV30 to TRBJ1-1; no definite D call. Looked up from germline, CDR1 is GTSNPN and CDR2 is SVGIG (reference sequence). Trimming left V 0 bases short and J 11 bases short, with 13 bases between. This CDR3 has 12 residues.

The chain couples TRBV4-1 to TRBJ2-5; D is possibly TRBD2 (6 bases). Per germline, CDR1 MGHRA and CDR2 YSYEKL. The CDR3 runs 16 residues. The V gene lost 4 bases and the J gene lost 3 bases, with 18 bases spanning the gap. CDR3 sequence (DNA): TGCGCCAGCAGCCTATCGATTGGTGCGGGAAAAGAGACCCAGTACTTC. Protein sequence: CASSLSIGAGKETQYF.

This rearrangement joins TRBV5-1 to TRBJ2-5; 9 nucleotides agree with TRBD2. Germline V lookup: CDR1 SGHRS, CDR2 YFSETQ. Trimming cost V 1 base and J 3 bases; bases outside gene matches: 7. The CDR3 spans 16 residues. The CDR3 is CASSLRAGGPKETQYF. The CDR3 DNA follows: TGCGCCAGCAGCTTGAGGGCGGGAGGGCCAAAAGAGACCCAGTACTTC.

The chain joins TRBV5-1 to TRBJ2-7; TRBD1 matches at 10 bases. Germline trimming cut 4 bases from V and 4 bases from J; bases unmatched to any gene: 11. Per germline, CDR1 SGHRS and CDR2 YFSETQ. The CDR3 has 16 residues. The CDR3 loop reads CASSLTSRDRGYEQYF. CDR3 in DNA: TGCGCCAGCAGCCTGACTAGCCGGGACAGGGGTTACGAGCAGTACTTC.

The rearrangement links TRBV6-6 to TRBJ2-3, with TRBD2 matching 7 bases. After removal of 7 bases from V and 4 bases from J, the junction contained 11 bases not matched to a gene. The CDR3 length is 15 residues. Germline assignment: CDR1 MNHNY and CDR2 SVGAGI (reference sequence). DNA for the CDR3: TGTGCCAGCATCCCCTCGGTGCTAGCGGCAGATACGCAGTATTTT. Encoded protein: CASIPSVLAADTQYF.

A word on this clone: The same CDR3 can be traced to other DNA sequences in this sample. The chain carries TRBV28 and TRBJ1-1, with TRBD1 matching over 8 bases. V was clipped by 4 bases and J by 1 base; unmatched bases: 2. The CDR3 extends over 14 amino acids. The germline V gene has CDR1 MDHEN and CDR2 SYDVKM. This CDR3 reads CASSSGQGNTEAFF. CDR3 sequence (DNA): TGTGCCAGCAGTTCAGGACAGGGGAACACTGAAGCTTTCTTT.

The chain links TRBV7-9 to TRBJ2-7, with a possible D match to TRBD1 (6 bases). CDR1 and CDR2 from the germline V gene are SEHNR and FQNEAQ (reference sequence). CDR3 length: 14 amino acids. V lost 1 base and J lost 5, with 12 bases in between. CDR3 protein: CASSLGGQLDEQYF. The DNA for the CDR3 is TGTGCCAGCAGCTTAGGGGGGCAGCTGGACGAGCAGTACTTC.

This clone was picked up one time. The V gene is TRBV5-4, the J gene TRBJ2-5; 12 bases line up with TRBD1. J was trimmed by 2 bases and V by 4 bases; bases with no gene match: 9. CDR1 SGHNT and CDR2 YYREEE come from the germline V gene (reference sequence). The CDR3 sequence is 17 residues long. CDR3: CASSNQGQGASQETQYF. CDR3 DNA: TGTGCCAGCAGCAACCAGGGACAGGGGGCGAGTCAAGAGACCCAGTACTTC.

This rearrangement joins TRBV7-3 to TRBJ2-2; 13 nucleotides match TRBD2. The trim removed 6 bases at V and 5 bases at J, leaving 9 bases unmatched. Germline V gene lookup returns CDR1 SGHTA and CDR2 FQGTGA. CDR3 length equals 17 residues. CDR3 loop: CASSPWTSGRRTGELFF. The CDR3 coding sequence is TGTGCCAGCAGTCCTTGGACTAGCGGGAGAAGGACCGGGGAGCTGTTTTTT.

This chain joins TRBV14 and TRBJ2-7, with 7 bases fitting TRBD2. The CDR3 runs to 14 residues. V was pared by 4 bases and J by 4 bases, with 7 bases of the junction left unmatched. Germline V gives CDR1 SGHDN, CDR2 FVKESK. This chain's CDR3 is CASSLGLGVYEQYF. CDR3 DNA sequence: TGTGCCAGCAGCCTCGGACTAGGAGTATACGAGCAGTACTTC. Based on the CDR3 plus reference TRBV14 and TRBJ2-7, the full variable domain is EAGVTQFPSHSVIEKGQTVTLRCDPISGHDNLYWYRRVMGKEIKFLLHFVKESKQDESGMPNNRFLAERTGGTYSTLKVQPAELEDSGVYFCASSLGLGVYEQYFGPGTRLTVT.

V and J are TRBV7-9 and TRBJ1-2; D unresolved. Germline values: CDR1 SEHNR, CDR2 FQNEAQ (reference sequence). Trimming took off 5 bases at V and 4 bases at J, with 5 bases between the two ends. The CDR3 is made up of 11 amino acids. DNA of the CDR3: TGTGCCAGCAGCACCAGCTATGGCTACACCTTC. Translated: CASSTSYGYTF. Drawing the rest from reference TRBV7-9 and TRBJ1-2, the complete variable domain is DTGVSQNPRHKITKRGQNVTFRCDPISEHNRLYWYRQTLGQGPEFLTYFQNEAQLEKSRLLSDRFSAERPKGSFSTLEIQRTEQGDSAMYLCASSTSYGYTFGSGTRLTVV.

The CDR3 DNA reads TGTGCCAGCAGCTTAGGGGGAGGATGGGCCTACGAGCAGTACTTC. Residues: CASSLGGGWAYEQYF. The chain links TRBV7-8 to TRBJ2-7, with D perhaps matching TRBD2 (6 bases). Germline CDR1 SGHVS, CDR2 FQNEAQ. The CDR3 covers 15 residues. The V end lost 1 base, the J end lost 2 bases, and 12 bases lay between the germline ends.

The gene calls are TRBV13 and TRBJ2-3, with 10 nucleotides matching TRBD2. This CDR3 is built from 15 residues. CDR1 is PRHDT and CDR2 is FYEKMQ in the germline V gene (reference sequence). The ends lost 2 bases at V and 7 bases at J; junction bases unmatched: 6. The CDR3 DNA follows: TGTGCCAGCAGCTTACAAGCGGGAGGGCCGTATACGCAGTATTTT. Encoded protein: CASSLQAGGPYTQYF.

The chain uses TRBV7-2 and TRBJ1-2; TRBD1 is a possible D gene (6 bases). This CDR3 region has 15 residues. Germline CDR1 and CDR2: SGHTA and FQGNSA. Trimming removed 0 bases from V and 0 bases from J, with 8 bases in between. The CDR3, as DNA: TGTGCCAGCAGCTTAGCCTCAGGGGCTAACTATGGCTACACCTTC. Translating gives CASSLASGANYGYTF. Full variable domain (missing parts from reference TRBV7-2 and TRBJ1-2): GAGVSQSPSNKVTEKGKDVELRCDPISGHTALYWYRQSLGQGLEFLIYFQGNSAPDKSGLPSDRFSAERTGGSVSTLTIQRTQQEDSAVYLCASSLASGANYGYTFGSGTRLTVV.

This clone was counted a single time. The CDR3 coding sequence is TGTGCCAGCAGTTTAACTCTCGGCAGCGGGAATGGGGCCAACGTCCTGACTTTC. It yields the protein CASSLTLGSGNGANVLTF. The chain has TRBV28 and TRBJ2-6; TRBD2 matches at 7 bases. Germline V gene lookup returns CDR1 MDHEN and CDR2 SYDVKM. The V and J ends lost 2 bases and 3 bases, in that order; junction bases with no gene match: 10. The CDR3 loop spans 18 amino acids.

The genes are TRBV29-1 and TRBJ2-1, with 11 positions matching TRBD2. Germline V gives CDR1 SQVTM, CDR2 ANQGSEA. The CDR3 is 18 residues long. V lost 4 bases, J lost 1 base, and 12 bases stayed unmatched. CDR3 protein: CSVAGGTSGPRSYNEQFF. CDR3 sequence (DNA): TGCAGCGTTGCTGGGGGGACTAGCGGCCCCAGGTCCTACAATGAGCAGTTCTTC.

The sample holds one count of this clone. The rearrangement links TRBV29-1 to TRBJ1-3, with a weak D call TRBD1 (6 bases). The CDR3 contains 14 residues. Trimming cost V 3 bases and J 0 bases, with 9 bases left between them. Germline lookup yields CDR1 SQVTM and CDR2 ANQGSEA. DNA for the CDR3: TGCAGCGTTGATTTGACAGGCTCTGGAAACACCATATATTTT. Amino acid sequence: CSVDLTGSGNTIYF.

The rearrangement uses TRBV6-5 and TRBJ1-1; D not certain. The V and J ends lost 5 bases and 3 bases respectively, with 10 bases between them. Germline loops: CDR1 MNHEY, CDR2 SVGAGI. The CDR3 runs 13 residues. CDR3 nucleotides: TGTGCCAGCAGTCGTATGGGCCACACTGAAGCTTTCTTT. This gives the protein CASSRMGHTEAFF.

The rearrangement links TRBV4-1 to TRBJ1-6; no clear D. The CDR3 is 13 residues long. Germline assignment: CDR1 MGHRA and CDR2 YSYEKL. Trimming removed 2 bases at V and 7 bases at J, with 6 bases between. Here the CDR3 DNA reads TGCGCCAGCAGCCAAACAGCAAATTCACCCCTCCACTTT. Protein: CASSQTANSPLHF.

The V gene is TRBV19, the J gene TRBJ2-3; possibly TRBD2 for D (5 bases). CDR3 length: 16 amino acids. V was shortened by 3 bases and J by 2 bases, with 15 bases between the two germline ends. Germline V gene data show CDR1 as LNHDA and CDR2 as SQIVND (reference sequence). The CDR3 DNA follows: TGTGCCAGTAGTATTACGGGGAACTACCTCACAGATACGCAGTATTTT. Translating gives CASSITGNYLTDTQYF.